The 18 T cell receptor beta chains below all came from one sample that was sequenced in a study of T cell changes during pregnancy in multiple sclerosis. Sequencing was performed with immunoSEQ multiplex PCR; in TCRdb, only in-frame clones are kept and a portion is missing. The repertoire has around 95,000 clones, around 92% of them found once; the top ten carry just under 2%. This sample comprised peripheral blood, obtained after pregnancy. These receptors came from a female donor with multiple sclerosis, enrolled in a pregnancy study.

The rearrangement joins TRBV28 to TRBJ1-6; D not resolved. Trimming took off 4 bases at V and 8 bases at J, with 9 bases between the two ends. The V gene's germline CDR1 is MDHEN and CDR2 SYDVKM. The CDR3 covers 13 residues. The CDR3 protein is CASSSPGDSPLHF. Here the CDR3 DNA reads TGTGCCAGCAGTTCCCCCGGGGATTCACCCCTCCACTTT. Combining the CDR3 with reference TRBV28 and TRBJ1-6 gives the whole variable domain DVKVTQSSRYLVKRTGEKVFLECVQDMDHENMFWYRQDPGLGLRLIYFSYDVKMKEKGDIPEGYSVSREKKERFSLILESASTNQTSMYLCASSSPGDSPLHFGNGTRLTVT.

The V and J genes are TRBV15 and TRBJ1-1; D not resolved. Trimming removed 1 base from V and 1 base from J, with 10 bases in between. Per germline, CDR1 LNHNV and CDR2 YYDKDF (reference sequence). The CDR3 extends over 15 amino acids. The CDR3 bases are TGTGCCACCAGCAGAGGAGAGTTCCGGAACACTGAAGCTTTCTTT. Translation gives CATSRGEFRNTEAFF.

This chain links TRBV11-3 with TRBJ2-3, with TRBD2 identical over 10 bases. This CDR3 is 17 amino acids long. The germline gives CDR1 SGHNT, CDR2 YENEEA. With V trimmed by 5 bases and J by 7 bases, 15 bases remained unmatched. CDR3 residues: CASSTAIAGGPTNTQYF. The CDR3 coding sequence is TGTGCCAGCAGCACCGCGATAGCGGGAGGACCCACCAATACGCAGTATTTT.

This clone was seen a handful of times. The V gene is TRBV7-2, the J gene TRBJ2-7; maybe TRBD1 (6 bases). This CDR3 is 12 amino acids long. Between the trimmed V and J ends, which lost 4 bases and 4 bases, there was a span of 8 bases. Germline V lookup: CDR1 SGHTA, CDR2 FQGNSA. The CDR3 is CASSWTVYEQYF. Here the CDR3 DNA reads TGTGCCAGCAGCTGGACAGTATACGAGCAGTACTTC.

This rearrangement joins TRBV10-3 to TRBJ2-2; 7 nucleotides match TRBD2. The V gene's germline CDR1 is ENHRY and CDR2 SYGVKD. The CDR3 runs to 15 residues. J was trimmed by 0 bases and V by 9 bases; bases with no gene match: 7. The CDR3 region is CAMTSGGPNTGELFF. Written as DNA, the CDR3 is TGTGCCATGACATCGGGGGGACCGAACACCGGGGAGCTGTTTTTT.

V is TRBV10-3 and J is TRBJ2-7; 11 bases line up with TRBD1. The V gene's germline CDR1 is ENHRY and CDR2 SYGVKD. The CDR3 runs to 18 residues. Losses at the gene ends were 6 bases for V and 6 bases for J; bases not matched to a gene: 19. The CDR3 DNA is TGTGCCATCAGCGGATCCTGGGGGTCCGGACAGGGGGCGGTCGAGCAGTACTTC. It specifies CAISGSWGSGQGAVEQYF.

For the CDR3, the DNA is TGTGCCAGCAGCTTGTGGGCTGAGCTAACCTACGAGCAGTACTTC. It codes for CASSLWAELTYEQYF. The J gene is TRBJ2-7, the V gene TRBV5-6; D is unclear. The CDR3 consists of 15 residues. CDR1 is SGHDT and CDR2 is YYEEEE in the germline V gene. The V end was cut by 1 base, the J end by 2 bases, with 13 bases between.

The rearrangement joins TRBV4-2 to TRBJ2-1, with TRBD2 as a possible D gene (7 bases). Germline assignment: CDR1 LGHNA and CDR2 YNFKEQ. CDR3 size: 14 residues. Trimming shortened V by 7 bases and J by 4 bases, and 14 bases separated the two germline ends. CDR3 residues: CASKGGTLYNEQFF. Written as DNA, the CDR3 is TGTGCCAGCAAGGGGGGGACTCTATACAATGAGCAGTTCTTC.

This rearrangement joins TRBV6-5 to TRBJ2-1; unclear D gene. CDR1 is MNHEY and CDR2 is SVGAGI in the germline V gene. The CDR3 extends over 13 amino acids. V lost 5 bases to trimming and J lost 1 base, with 6 bases between them. The CDR3 region has the DNA TGTGCCAGCAGTGCGCGGTCCTACAATGAGCAGTTCTTC. As protein: CASSARSYNEQFF.

J is TRBJ1-3 and V is TRBV5-1, with TRBD1 matching over 7 bases. This CDR3 comprises 16 residues. Germline V lookup: CDR1 SGHRS, CDR2 YFSETQ. After removal of 4 bases from V and 0 bases from J, the junction contained 7 bases not matched to a gene. The DNA for the CDR3 is TGCGCCAGCAGCCTGACAGGGTCTAACTCTGGAAACACCATATATTTT. Its protein product is CASSLTGSNSGNTIYF.

The chain links TRBV30 to TRBJ2-7; TRBD1 agrees at 7 bases. This CDR3 spans 14 amino acids. Germline lookup yields CDR1 GTSNPN and CDR2 SVGIG (reference sequence). V dropped 2 bases and J dropped 3; count of bases not matched to a gene: 7. CDR3 nucleotides: TGTGCCTGGAGTCTCGGGACAGCAGACTACGAGCAGTACTTC. The encoded protein is CAWSLGTADYEQYF.

The chain is built from TRBV6-5 and TRBJ1-2, with D possibly being TRBD1 (6 bases). The CDR3 consists of 13 residues. The V end was cut by 6 bases, the J end by 12 bases, with 20 bases between. CDR1 is MNHEY, CDR2 SVGAGI, per germline. CDR3 sequence reads: CASRRQADFPDTF. The CDR3 DNA reads as TGTGCCAGCAGAAGACAGGCCGATTTCCCTGACACCTTC.

This chain uses TRBV27 with TRBJ2-3; TRBD1 agrees at 8 bases. Germline assignment: CDR1 MNHEY and CDR2 SMNVEV (reference sequence). This CDR3 contains 16 residues. V gave up 4 bases and J gave up 2 bases; unmatched junction bases: 8. Here the CDR3 reads CASSSPWTGNTDTQYF. DNA of the CDR3: TGTGCCAGCAGTTCCCCCTGGACAGGGAACACAGATACGCAGTATTTT.

The chain recombines TRBV6-1 with TRBJ1-5, with D tentatively TRBD1 (5 bases). The CDR3 is 20 residues long. Trimming left V 6 bases short and J 0 bases short, with 27 bases between. CDR1 and CDR2 (germline): MNHNS, SASEGT. CDR3 amino acids: CASSESRVLSGVYSNQPQHF. As DNA, the CDR3 is TGTGCCAGCAGCGAAAGTAGAGTTCTCTCGGGGGTATATAGCAATCAGCCCCAGCATTTT.

The chain combines TRBV20-1 with TRBJ2-2; D not resolved. The CDR3 totals 10 residues. Trimming took off 3 bases at V and 15 bases at J, with 11 bases between the two ends. Germline V gene lookup returns CDR1 DFQATT and CDR2 SNEGSKA (reference sequence). The chain's CDR3 is CSASGPVMFF. In nucleotides, the CDR3 is TGCAGTGCTAGCGGTCCGGTGATGTTTTTT.

This clone was counted a few times. The rearrangement links TRBV28 to TRBJ1-6, with 9 bases that match TRBD1. With V trimmed by 3 bases and J by 5 bases, 14 bases remained unmatched. From germline, CDR1 is MDHEN and CDR2 SYDVKM. The CDR3 extends over 19 amino acids. CDR3: CASSLEGQGVLTNNSPLHF. CDR3 in DNA: TGTGCCAGCAGTTTGGAGGGACAGGGCGTTCTTACAAATAATTCACCCCTCCACTTT.

The genes are TRBV6-1 and TRBJ2-5; 8 bases map to TRBD2. The CDR3 runs to 13 residues. Germline assignment: CDR1 MNHNS and CDR2 SASEGT. With V trimmed by 5 bases and J by 4 bases, 3 bases remained unmatched. The CDR3 protein is CASSISGRETQYF. CDR3 nucleotide sequence: TGTGCCAGCAGTATCAGCGGGAGAGAGACCCAGTACTTC.

The chain uses TRBV18 and TRBJ2-7; D is possibly TRBD1 (5 bases). Germline CDR1 is KGHSH and CDR2 is LQKENI. V lost 1 base and J 4 bases, leaving 8 bases between the germline ends. This CDR3 has 13 residues. The CDR3 nucleotides are TGTGCCAGCTCACCACTTCAGGGTTACGAGCAGTACTTC. It is translated as CASSPLQGYEQYF.